This T cell receptor beta chain came from a study of blood T cells in healthy people across ages. Whole-study findings and limits: Comparison with aged donors showed that long-lived donors had more naive CD4+ cells and higher diversity. Strongly correlated with naive T cell percentage was TCR beta diversity. Investigators treated diversity estimates from one million T cells as underestimates.

This clonotype was seen only a few times. Antigen unknown. The second PCR ran about 6 to 12 cycles with a sample-barcoded 5' primer and J-beta primers. Each cDNA molecule carried a tag from a template-switch adaptor that contained 12 random nucleotides. MiXCR, applied by TCRdb to the 5' RACE reads, yields one record per CDR3 protein. The sample records about 830,000 distinct CDR3 sequences, 62% being singletons. Specimen: blood. The receptor was isolated from a man younger than 40 in good health.

The CDR3 sequence: CAISEPGTYEQYF. The CDR3 DNA is TGTGCCATCAGTGAGCCTGGGACCTACGAGCAGTACTTC. The chain uses TRBV10-3 and TRBJ2-7; no reliable D call. V gave up 2 bases and J gave up 2 bases, with 7 bases separating them. The CDR3 is 13 residues long. Germline V gene sequence: CDR1 ENHRY, CDR2 SYGVKD.